This TCR beta chain was sequenced for a study of cytomegalovirus exposure and HLA in healthy donors. General study findings and limits: A later analysis reportedly identified an Asian-associated ancestry cluster as carrying fewer N-insertions than the approximately 640-donor mean.

On this clone: Its antigen remains unknown.

The primer mix had 60 Vbeta and 13 Jbeta primers. Profiled with immunoSEQ multiplex PCR; TCRdb holds only in-frame clones, not every one. The table has some 140,000 clones, roughly three quarters seen once; the top ten hold roughly 13%. As for the donors, each was a healthy bone marrow donor. The receptor's source is a man aged 25 to 40 in good health and CMV-seropositive. The material sequenced was PBMCs.

The CDR3 loop is CASSLDSGRDYEQYF. The CDR3 nucleotides are TGTGCCAGCAGCTTAGACTCCGGCAGGGACTACGAGCAGTACTTC. The rearrangement uses TRBV11-2 and TRBJ2-7, with a weak D call TRBD1 (5 bases). Germline V CDR1 and CDR2: SGHAT, FQNNGV. This CDR3 spans 15 amino acids. Trimming shortened V by 0 bases and J by 3 bases, and 12 bases separated the two germline ends.